This TCR beta chain stems from a study of T cell responses to AZD1222 COVID-19 vaccine. Remarks on this clone: Its antigen is as yet unknown.

CDR1 is WSHSY, CDR2 SAAADI, per germline. Trimming took off 7 bases at V and 3 bases at J, with 7 bases between the two ends. There are 11 residues in the CDR3. The protocol was immunoSEQ multiplex PCR, while the TCRdb copy is restricted to in-frame clones and leaves out a portion. The sample lists around 45,000 clones, roughly 75% occurring once. Findings of the study overall: No day 14 peak samples; only post-peak repertoires were characterized. White British people made up most donors, females outnumbered males, and clonal diversity was possibly underestimated. Of spike-specific TCRs, nearly half reportedly target regions left unmutated in variants.

The specimen was peripheral blood, collected 28 days after the second dose of the MenACWY control vaccine. The sequence derives from an adult who received the MenACWY meningococcal vaccine as a control. This chain joins TRBV10-2 and TRBJ2-7; no firm D call. The CDR3 nucleotides are TGCGCCAGCACTGACGGCTACGAGCAGTACTTC. Residues: CASTDGYEQYF.